This record concerns one T cell receptor beta chain sequence. The antigen this receptor binds is unknown. No much larger clonotype is one base removed from it; base qualities were not supplied. CDR1 is given as SGDLS and CDR2 as YYNGEE, both from the germline V gene. The germline V end is reduced by 4 bases and the J end by 2 bases; junction bases left unmatched: 7. Reading from cysteine to phenylalanine, the CDR3 counts 15 amino acids. Just the 45-base CDR3 DNA is kept, in frame starting at base 1. This sample is drawn from a study of control samples from healthy donors and cancer patients (dated by TCRdb to 2018 to 2021). Libraries were constructed by the immunoSEQ multiplex PCR assay. The source is immuneACCESS, and TCRdb retained only in-frame sequences with V and J called. Part of the clones is not carried over; for the studies checked, unresolved V genes explain less than half of this, and the remainder is unexplained. Recorded for this sample are about 170,000 clones; about nine tenths of them occurred a single time. The biggest ten clones account for about 2% of the sample.

The sample was blood. The TCR was taken from a woman in her 40s in good health. The chain uses TRBV9 and TRBJ2-3, with 7 middle bases fitting TRBD1. The nucleotide sequence reads as follows: TGTGCCAGCAGCCAACTGGGACAGCCCACAGATACGCAGTATTTT. Its translation is CASSQLGQPTDTQYF.